The rows below give T cell receptor beta chains drawn from one sample of a study of T cell responses to AZD1222 COVID-19 vaccine. Here immunoSEQ multiplex PCR was the method, and the copy in TCRdb shows in-frame clones only, minus some. This table holds approximately 150,000 clones, around nine tenths found once. The specimen comprised peripheral blood, sampled on day 0 of AZD1222 vaccination. The receptor set was obtained from an adult in good health. Both conserved end residues are part of each CDR3. The D gene is left open where the match is weak. Not every row has a clone size; where given, it reads once, few, many or a size class.

d_call: TRBD1; v_call: TRBV12-3/TRBV12-4; j_call: TRBJ1-2; cdr3_length: 13; clone_size: .; cdr3_nt: TGTGCCAGCAGCCCGACAGGGTTCGGGGGCTACACCTTC; cdr3_aa: CASSPTGFGGYTF
d_call: TRBD2; v_call: TRBV30; j_call: TRBJ2-1; cdr3_length: 16; clone_size: .; cdr3_nt: TGTGCCTGGAGTCTGGGGACTAGCGGAGGGAGTAATGAGCAGTTCTTC; cdr3_aa: CAWSLGTSGGSNEQFF
d_call: .; v_call: TRBV19; j_call: TRBJ2-7; cdr3_length: 13; clone_size: .; cdr3_nt: TGTGCCAGTAGTATAAAGAAGTTAGCCGAGCAGTACTTC; cdr3_aa: CASSIKKLAEQYF
d_call: .; v_call: TRBV9; j_call: TRBJ1-2; cdr3_length: 15; clone_size: .; cdr3_nt: TGTGCCAGCAGCTTTTCTAGTGGGGCCGGTAAGGGCTACACCTTC; cdr3_aa: CASSFSSGAGKGYTF
d_call: .; v_call: TRBV7-2; j_call: TRBJ2-2; cdr3_length: 14; clone_size: .; cdr3_nt: TGTGCGACGCGGGCTACCCTTGGAATCGGGGAGCTGTTTTTT; cdr3_aa: CATRATLGIGELFF
d_call: .; v_call: TRBV5-4; j_call: TRBJ1-2; cdr3_length: 15; clone_size: .; cdr3_nt: TGTGCCAGCAGCCCGACTACTCGTGGGTTTGAGGGCTACACCTTC; cdr3_aa: CASSPTTRGFEGYTF
d_call: .; v_call: TRBV14; j_call: TRBJ1-3; cdr3_length: 17; clone_size: .; cdr3_nt: TGTGCCAGCAGCCAAGCTTGGGGCCAGAGCTCTGGAAACACCATATATTTT; cdr3_aa: CASSQAWGQSSGNTIYF
d_call: TRBD2; v_call: TRBV18; j_call: TRBJ2-3; cdr3_length: 16; clone_size: .; cdr3_nt: TGTGCCAGCTCACCACCAACTAGCGGGAGGGCAGATACGCAGTATTTT; cdr3_aa: CASSPPTSGRADTQYF
d_call: TRBD1; v_call: TRBV4-1; j_call: TRBJ1-2; cdr3_length: 14; clone_size: .; cdr3_nt: TGCGCCAGCAGCCAACTACAGGGGGCCCAAGGCTACACCTTC; cdr3_aa: CASSQLQGAQGYTF
d_call: TRBD1; v_call: TRBV27; j_call: TRBJ1-6; cdr3_length: 16; clone_size: .; cdr3_nt: TGTGCCAGCAGTTCGTTCCCGGGACAGGGTCGGTCACCCCTCCACTTT; cdr3_aa: CASSSFPGQGRSPLHF
d_call: TRBD1; v_call: TRBV6-6; j_call: TRBJ1-2; cdr3_length: 13; clone_size: once; cdr3_nt: TGTGCCAGCAGCCCCCAGGGGGGTAATGGCTACACCTTC; cdr3_aa: CASSPQGGNGYTF
d_call: TRBD2; v_call: TRBV19; j_call: TRBJ2-1; cdr3_length: 17; clone_size: few; cdr3_nt: TGTGCCAGTAGTATTTGGGCTAGCGGGAGCATTGTGAATGAGCAGTTCTTC; cdr3_aa: CASSIWASGSIVNEQFF
d_call: .; v_call: TRBV30; j_call: TRBJ1-2; cdr3_length: 14; clone_size: .; cdr3_nt: TGTGCCTGGAGTGGTCAGTCGGGGGGCTATGGCTACACCTTC; cdr3_aa: CAWSGQSGGYGYTF
d_call: TRBD2; v_call: TRBV4-2; j_call: TRBJ2-7; cdr3_length: 16; clone_size: .; cdr3_nt: TGTGCCAGCAGCCAAGCATTCGGACTAGCGGGAAGCGAGCAGTACTTC; cdr3_aa: CASSQAFGLAGSEQYF
d_call: TRBD2; v_call: TRBV19; j_call: TRBJ2-7; cdr3_length: 15; clone_size: .; cdr3_nt: TGTGCCAGCCGACACCTGAGCCGGGAGGGGTACGAGCAGTACTTC; cdr3_aa: CASRHLSREGYEQYF
d_call: .; v_call: TRBV19; j_call: TRBJ2-3; cdr3_length: 14; clone_size: .; cdr3_nt: TGTGCCAGTAGTACCATGGGGGGCGCAGATACGCAGTATTTT; cdr3_aa: CASSTMGGADTQYF
d_call: .; v_call: TRBV7-6; j_call: TRBJ1-1; cdr3_length: 14; clone_size: .; cdr3_nt: TGTGCCAGCAGCTTAAGAGGGCGGAGCACTGAAGCTTTCTTT; cdr3_aa: CASSLRGRSTEAFF
d_call: TRBD1; v_call: TRBV7-2; j_call: TRBJ1-1; cdr3_length: 14; clone_size: .; cdr3_nt: TGTGCCAGCAGCTTTAAGGCAGGGGGCACTGAAGCTTTCTTT; cdr3_aa: CASSFKAGGTEAFF
d_call: TRBD1; v_call: TRBV18; j_call: TRBJ1-1; cdr3_length: 15; clone_size: .; cdr3_nt: TGTGCCAGCTCACCCCCGGACAGGGTTTTTACTGAAGCTTTCTTT; cdr3_aa: CASSPPDRVFTEAFF
d_call: .; v_call: TRBV2; j_call: TRBJ2-7; cdr3_length: 12; clone_size: .; cdr3_nt: TGTGCCATAGACACCGACTCCTACGAGCAGTACTTC; cdr3_aa: CAIDTDSYEQYF
d_call: .; v_call: TRBV10-2; j_call: TRBJ1-5; cdr3_length: 15; clone_size: once; cdr3_nt: TGCGCCAGCAGTGTTATGTCCGGGGTCAATCAGCCCCAGCATTTT; cdr3_aa: CASSVMSGVNQPQHF
d_call: TRBD2; v_call: TRBV6-2/TRBV6-3; j_call: TRBJ2-1; cdr3_length: 14; clone_size: .; cdr3_nt: TGTGCCAGCAGTTATCTCGGGACTACCAATGAGCAGTTCTTC; cdr3_aa: CASSYLGTTNEQFF
d_call: .; v_call: TRBV19; j_call: TRBJ2-6; cdr3_length: 12; clone_size: .; cdr3_nt: TGTGCCACCTACTCTGGGGCCAACGTCCTGACTTTC; cdr3_aa: CATYSGANVLTF
d_call: .; v_call: TRBV7-8; j_call: TRBJ1-1; cdr3_length: 14; clone_size: .; cdr3_nt: TGTGCCAGCAACCCCTCCGGGTGGGACACTGAAGCTTTCTTT; cdr3_aa: CASNPSGWDTEAFF
d_call: .; v_call: TRBV9; j_call: TRBJ1-1; cdr3_length: 12; clone_size: .; cdr3_nt: TGTGCCAGCAGCCGACGGGGGACTGAAGCTTTCTTT; cdr3_aa: CASSRRGTEAFF
d_call: TRBD1; v_call: TRBV12-3/TRBV12-4; j_call: TRBJ2-7; cdr3_length: 13; clone_size: few; cdr3_nt: TGTGCCAGCAGTTTGGCAGGGGGAAGCGAGCAGTACTTC; cdr3_aa: CASSLAGGSEQYF
d_call: TRBD2; v_call: TRBV5-1; j_call: TRBJ2-1; cdr3_length: 16; clone_size: .; cdr3_nt: TGCGCCAGCAGCTTGGAAGCTAGCGGGATCTGGAATGAGCAGTTCTTC; cdr3_aa: CASSLEASGIWNEQFF
d_call: .; v_call: TRBV27; j_call: TRBJ1-2; cdr3_length: 16; clone_size: .; cdr3_nt: TGTGCCAGCAACTCCCTGGGGGGGGCTGGAGACTATGGCTACACCTTC; cdr3_aa: CASNSLGGAGDYGYTF
d_call: .; v_call: TRBV10-3; j_call: TRBJ1-3; cdr3_length: 12; clone_size: .; cdr3_nt: TGTGCCATCGCCAGCTCTGGAAACACCATATATTTT; cdr3_aa: CAIASSGNTIYF
d_call: .; v_call: TRBV27; j_call: TRBJ1-5; cdr3_length: 14; clone_size: .; cdr3_nt: TGTGCCAGCAGTTTAGGCAGGGCGGATCAGCCCCAGCATTTT; cdr3_aa: CASSLGRADQPQHF
d_call: .; v_call: TRBV19; j_call: TRBJ2-3; cdr3_length: 13; clone_size: .; cdr3_nt: TGTGCCAGTAGTCTTGGGAACCCAGGTACGCAGTATTTT; cdr3_aa: CASSLGNPGTQYF
d_call: .; v_call: TRBV11-2; j_call: TRBJ1-2; cdr3_length: 16; clone_size: .; cdr3_nt: TGTGCCAGCAGCTTAGTAGGGCGGAGTATGAGTTATGGCTACACCTTC; cdr3_aa: CASSLVGRSMSYGYTF
d_call: .; v_call: TRBV24-1; j_call: TRBJ2-1; cdr3_length: 12; clone_size: .; cdr3_nt: TGTGCCACCAGGTCAACAAGGGATGAGCAGTTCTTC; cdr3_aa: CATRSTRDEQFF
d_call: .; v_call: TRBV18; j_call: TRBJ2-5; cdr3_length: 13; clone_size: .; cdr3_nt: TGTGCCAGCTCACCCCCGGGCTACGAGACCCAGTACTTC; cdr3_aa: CASSPPGYETQYF
d_call: .; v_call: TRBV2; j_call: TRBJ1-2; cdr3_length: 12; clone_size: .; cdr3_nt: TGTGCCAGCAGTGGACAGGATTATGGCTACACCTTC; cdr3_aa: CASSGQDYGYTF
d_call: .; v_call: TRBV6-6; j_call: TRBJ2-2; cdr3_length: 15; clone_size: .; cdr3_nt: TGTGCCAGCAGTCGCCCCTGGGAGATCACCGGGGAGCTGTTTTTT; cdr3_aa: CASSRPWEITGELFF
d_call: .; v_call: TRBV5-4; j_call: TRBJ2-5; cdr3_length: 17; clone_size: .; cdr3_nt: TGTGCCAGCAGCTTGGGCGGAACAGGGAGGCGAAAAGAGACCCAGTACTTC; cdr3_aa: CASSLGGTGRRKETQYF
d_call: .; v_call: TRBV5-1; j_call: TRBJ2-7; cdr3_length: 15; clone_size: .; cdr3_nt: TGCGCCAGCAGCTTAGTGACCGGGCAGAGTACCTTGCAGTACTTC; cdr3_aa: CASSLVTGQSTLQYF
d_call: .; v_call: TRBV4-1; j_call: TRBJ2-7; cdr3_length: 16; clone_size: .; cdr3_nt: TGCGCCAGCAGCCAAGATGTCAGCCCCCTCCCTGGGGAGCAGTACTTC; cdr3_aa: CASSQDVSPLPGEQYF
d_call: .; v_call: TRBV9; j_call: TRBJ1-5; cdr3_length: 14; clone_size: .; cdr3_nt: TGTGCCAGCAGCGAGTCCGAGGTTCGTCAGCCCCAGCATTTT; cdr3_aa: CASSESEVRQPQHF
d_call: .; v_call: TRBV7-9; j_call: TRBJ2-7; cdr3_length: 14; clone_size: .; cdr3_nt: TGTGCCAGCAGCCCCAGACAGGCGCCCTACGAGCAGTACTTC; cdr3_aa: CASSPRQAPYEQYF